This T cell receptor beta chain is from a study of cytomegalovirus exposure and HLA in healthy donors. Looking at the study overall: Per a later analysis, the approximately 600 first-cohort and 110 or so validation repertoires shared one platform.

Profiling relied on immunoSEQ multiplex PCR, and the TCRdb table lists in-frame clones only, not all of them. The data show roughly 150,000 clones, 80% to 90% seen once. Study-wide points: The majority of TCR sequences were rare, yet some public TCRs appeared in many donors.

As regards this clone: Its antigen is not identified.

This CDR3 has 16 amino acids. V was pared by 3 bases and J by 4 bases, with 15 bases between. In germline, CDR1 is LNHDA, CDR2 SQIVND (reference sequence). Among the 120 subjects of the validation cohort, separate from the roughly 670-subject first cohort, were the donors. The clonotype was recovered from a woman under 30 in good health and CMV-seronegative. The V call is TRBV19, the J call TRBJ2-2; D is possibly TRBD2 (7 bases). Sequencing was carried out using PBMCs. CDR3: CASSMTRGAGTGELFF. The CDR3 DNA follows: TGTGCCAGTAGTATGACTCGGGGGGCCGGCACCGGGGAGCTGTTTTTT.